The clone carrying this TCR beta chain occurred once. In germline, CDR1 is SGHVS, CDR2 FNYEAQ. Trimming took 4 bases from V and 1 from J; bases not matched to a gene: 6. The CDR3 length is 15 residues. The data are from a study of blood T cell repertoires in COVID-19. Original handling: How many nucleated cells were present was estimated from reference gene primer amplification. Clones were sequenced by immunoSEQ multiplex PCR, and TCRdb holds only the in-frame ones, with some missing. That table furnishes V, J and clone size, whereas the DNA furnished D and trimming. The repertoire has around 190,000 clones, under 80% of them found once; the top ten carry approximately 16%.

The sample was PBMCs or T cells enriched from blood (not recorded which). The chain couples TRBV7-6 to TRBJ1-1, with 7 bases matching TRBD1. The clonotype comes from a woman aged 45-65 years with acute COVID-19. The CDR3 reads CASSSSTGANTEAFF. Here the CDR3 DNA reads TGTGCCAGCAGCTCATCAACAGGGGCGAACACTGAAGCTTTCTTT.